This is a list of T cell receptor beta chains from one sample in a study of blood T cell repertoires in COVID-19. TCRdb keeps only in-frame clones here, not all; method: immunoSEQ multiplex PCR. The data hold approximately 250,000 clones, with approximately 84% observed a single time. The material sequenced was PBMCs or T cells enriched from blood (not recorded which). The receptors were sampled from a man in his forties who had recovered from COVID-19. The CDR3 runs from the conserved cysteine through the conserved F or W. D genes are given only for firm matches. Not all rows give a size; the values are once, few, many and, for expanded clones, a class.

D gene,clone size,V gene,J gene,CDR3 DNA,CDR3 protein
TRBD1,-,TRBV6-1,TRBJ2-7,TGTGCCAGCAGTGAATCGAGGGACAGGGATTCCTACGAGCAGTACTTC,CASSESRDRDSYEQYF
-,-,TRBV12-3/TRBV12-4,TRBJ1-2,TGTGCCAGCAGTTTAGGGGGGCCCTATGGCTACACCTTC,CASSLGGPYGYTF
TRBD2,-,TRBV13,TRBJ2-3,TGTGCCAGCAGCTCAAGCGGGAGGCGGGGAGATACGCAGTATTTT,CASSSSGRRGDTQYF
-,few,TRBV28,TRBJ1-5,TGTGCCAGCAGCCGGGTTAAGGCCCAGCATTTT,CASSRVKAQHF
-,-,TRBV7-3,TRBJ2-1,TGTGCCAGCAGCTCGGAAGGGCTCGGACTACCGCCCAATGAGCAGTTCTTC,CASSSEGLGLPPNEQFF
TRBD2,once,TRBV5-1,TRBJ2-6,TGCGCCAGCAGTAGCGGGGGCTCTGGGGCCAACGTCCTGACTTTC,CASSSGGSGANVLTF
TRBD1,-,TRBV2,TRBJ1-6,TGTGTAGGGGGCCCGAACGCCTATAATTCACCCCTCCACTTT,CVGGPNAYNSPLHF
-,-,TRBV7-9,TRBJ1-3,TGTGCCAGCAGCTTAAGGGTCCAGGGCGGAAACACCATATATTTT,CASSLRVQGGNTIYF
-,-,TRBV15,TRBJ1-1,TGTGCCACCAGCAGAGATCGAGAAACTACGACGGACACTGAAGCTTTCTTT,CATSRDRETTTDTEAFF
-,-,TRBV9,TRBJ1-5,TGTGCCAGCAGCGTAGGGGGGGGCAATCAGCCCCAGCATTTT,CASSVGGGNQPQHF
-,-,TRBV5-1,TRBJ1-1,TGCGCCAGCAGGTGGGGACAGAACACTGAAGCTTTCTTT,CASRWGQNTEAFF
TRBD1,-,TRBV9,TRBJ2-1,TGTGCCAGCAGCCGCCTTCAGGGGGCCGACTACAATGAGCAGTTCTTC,CASSRLQGADYNEQFF
TRBD1,-,TRBV6-4,TRBJ1-2,TGTGCCAGCAGTAACGACAGGGCGCAGGGTGGCTACACCTTC,CASSNDRAQGGYTF
TRBD2,few,TRBV10-1,TRBJ2-1,TGCGCCAGCAGCGGACTAGCGGGGCCGTGGAGTGAGCAGTTCTTC,CASSGLAGPWSEQFF
-,-,TRBV28,TRBJ2-5,TGTGCCAGCGGCAATTTGGAGACCCAGTACTTC,CASGNLETQYF
TRBD1,-,TRBV4-1,TRBJ2-1,TGCGCCAGCAGCCGGGGACAGCCGATCTACAATGAGCAGTTCTTC,CASSRGQPIYNEQFF
-,-,TRBV5-1,TRBJ2-7,TGCGCCAGCAGCCAACAGGGAGACGAGCAGTACTTC,CASSQQGDEQYF
TRBD1,-,TRBV28,TRBJ1-5,TGTGCCAGCAGCTCGAAAACAGGGGGACGGCAGCCCCAGCATTTT,CASSSKTGGRQPQHF
-,-,TRBV18,TRBJ2-3,TGTGCCAGCTCAGACGGAGAAGATACGCAGTATTTT,CASSDGEDTQYF
TRBD2,-,TRBV18,TRBJ2-1,TGTGCCAGCTCACCACCCCACCCGAAACGGGAGGGAGGCGATGAGCAGTTCTTC,CASSPPHPKREGGDEQFF
-,-,TRBV19,TRBJ1-5,TGTGCCAGTAACGGGGGGTGGACATCGAGTCAGCCCCAGCATTTT,CASNGGWTSSQPQHF
TRBD1,-,TRBV19,TRBJ1-4,TGTGCCAGTAGTATTGGACAGGGAAATGAAAAACTGTTTTTT,CASSIGQGNEKLFF
-,-,TRBV5-4,TRBJ2-2,TGTGCCAGCAGCTTGGCGTGGAGTACGAACACCGGGGAGCTGTTTTTT,CASSLAWSTNTGELFF
-,-,TRBV2,TRBJ2-3,TGTGCCAGCAGTGAACGGGGGAAAACTAGCACAGATACGCAGTATTTT,CASSERGKTSTDTQYF
-,-,TRBV5-1,TRBJ1-2,TGCGCCAGCAGCTTATCCCCGTCTTCTAACTATGGCTACACCTTC,CASSLSPSSNYGYTF
TRBD1,-,TRBV2,TRBJ2-7,TGTGCCAGCTCTCGGACAGGGGCGACCTACGAGCAGTACTTC,CASSRTGATYEQYF
-,-,TRBV7-2,TRBJ2-5,TGTGCCAGCAGCCTCACGACAGCCTCGGAGACCCAGTACTTC,CASSLTTASETQYF
-,few,TRBV28,TRBJ1-4,TGTGCCAGCACTCAAGGAGGGGCAACTAATGAAAAACTGTTTTTT,CASTQGGATNEKLFF